Following are 31 T cell receptor beta chains from one sample sequenced in a study of T cell responses to AZD1222 COVID-19 vaccine. Here immunoSEQ multiplex PCR was the method, and the copy in TCRdb shows in-frame clones only, minus some. The table shows around 75,000 clones, with about 91% occurring only once. Sequencing used peripheral blood, obtained 28 days after the second dose of the MenACWY control vaccine. Receptors originate from an adult who received the MenACWY meningococcal vaccine as a control.

This chain connects TRBV2 to TRBJ2-5; 11 nucleotides agree with TRBD1. Germline CDR1 is SNHLY and CDR2 is FYNNEI. This CDR3 is 15 amino acids long. V dropped 3 bases and J dropped 4; count of bases not matched to a gene: 4. The CDR3 bases are TGTGCCAGCAGTGATGGACAGGGGGCGGGAGAGACCCAGTACTTC. Translated, it gives CASSDGQGAGETQYF. The variable domain in full, completed from reference TRBV2 and TRBJ2-5, reads EPEVTQTPSHQVTQMGQEVILRCVPISNHLYFYWYRQILGQKVEFLVSFYNNEISEKSEIFDDQFSVERPDGSNFTLKIRSTKLEDSAMYFCASSDGQGAGETQYFGPGTRLLVL.

V usage is TRBV20-1 and J usage is TRBJ2-2, with TRBD2 matching over 7 bases. This CDR3 comprises 11 residues. V lost 5 bases and J lost 10; bases outside the gene matches: 4. The V gene's germline CDR1 is DFQATT and CDR2 SNEGSKA (reference sequence). Written as DNA, the CDR3 is TGCAGTGCTCCGGCGGGGGTGGAGCTGTTTTTT. This encodes CSAPAGVELFF.

The chain combines TRBV30 with TRBJ2-7; D is unresolved. Germline V lookup: CDR1 GTSNPN, CDR2 SVGIG (reference sequence). V was cut by 1 base and J by 4 bases, with 5 bases left in between. The CDR3 is 11 residues long. The DNA of the CDR3 is TGTGCCTGGAGTGCTCAATACGAGCAGTACTTC. Translating it yields CAWSAQYEQYF.

The V call is TRBV10-3, the J call TRBJ2-7; weak D call: TRBD1 (6 bases). Trimming took 11 bases from V and 2 from J, leaving 13 bases between them. The CDR3 spans 12 residues. Germline V gene lookup returns CDR1 ENHRY and CDR2 SYGVKD. CDR3 sequence (DNA): TGTGCCGGCAGGGGCGATACCTACGAGCAGTACTTC. Residues: CAGRGDTYEQYF.

The rearrangement links TRBV4-1 to TRBJ1-1; TRBD1 is a possible D gene (6 bases). Trimming took 6 bases from V and 4 from J, leaving 15 bases between them. This CDR3 region has 14 residues. Germline V gene data show CDR1 as MGHRA and CDR2 as YSYEKL. CDR3 in DNA: TGCGCCAGCAGAGTTGGGGGCTGGGTCACTGAAGCTTTCTTT. Protein sequence: CASRVGGWVTEAFF.

This chain links TRBV19 with TRBJ1-1; perhaps TRBD1 as D (5 bases). Germline CDR1 reads LNHDA; CDR2 reads SQIVND (reference sequence). V was pared by 2 bases and J by 5 bases, with 12 bases between. The CDR3 contains 14 residues. CDR3 in amino acids: CASSITGAGTEAFF. The CDR3 DNA sequence: TGTGCCAGTAGTATAACTGGGGCAGGGACTGAAGCTTTCTTT.

The CDR3 DNA is TGTGCCAGCAGTGAACAGGGGATGGCTAACTATGGCTACACCTTC. This encodes CASSEQGMANYGYTF. V usage is TRBV2 and J usage is TRBJ1-2, with D tentatively TRBD1 (6 bases). From germline, CDR1 is SNHLY and CDR2 FYNNEI. The CDR3 runs to 15 residues. V gave up 2 bases and J gave up 0 bases, with 10 bases separating them.

The chain links TRBV5-1 to TRBJ1-1; D is possibly TRBD1 (6 bases). Germline V gene sequence: CDR1 SGHRS, CDR2 YFSETQ. The CDR3 spans 16 residues. V was pared by 4 bases and J by 2 bases, with 18 bases between. CDR3 sequence: CASSPGHLTANTEAFF. CDR3 bases: TGCGCCAGCAGCCCGGGACACCTTACCGCAAACACTGAAGCTTTCTTT.

J is TRBJ1-5 and V is TRBV20-1; maybe TRBD1 (5 bases). The V end was cut by 3 bases, the J end by 3 bases, with 12 bases between. Germline V gene lookup returns CDR1 DFQATT and CDR2 SNEGSKA (reference sequence). The CDR3 covers 14 residues. CDR3 nucleotides: TGCAGTGCTAGTCCGCCAGGGCCCAATCAGCCCCAGCATTTT. Translated, it gives CSASPPGPNQPQHF.

V is TRBV5-1 and J is TRBJ1-2; D remains ambiguous. The germline V gene encodes CDR1 SGHRS and CDR2 YFSETQ. The CDR3 has 14 residues. V lost 1 base, J lost 0 bases, and 7 bases lay in between. The CDR3 loop is CASSLSGANYGYTF. CDR3 nucleotides: TGCGCCAGCAGCTTGTCAGGAGCTAACTATGGCTACACCTTC.

The genes are TRBV5-4 and TRBJ2-5; D is unresolved. Per the germline V gene, CDR1 is SGHNT and CDR2 is YYREEE (reference sequence). Trimming removed 0 bases from V and 3 bases from J, with 6 bases in between. The CDR3 is 13 residues long. The CDR3 region has the DNA TGTGCCAGCAGCTTGGAGGCTAAAGAGACCCAGTACTTC. It translates to CASSLEAKETQYF. The entire variable domain, with the rest obtained from reference TRBV5-4 and TRBJ2-5, is as follows: ETGVTQSPTHLIKTRGQQVTLRCSSQSGHNTVSWYQQALGQGPQFIFQYYREEENGRGNFPPRFSGLQFPNYSSELNVNALELDDSALYLCASSLEAKETQYFGPGTRLLVL.

This sequence joins TRBV9 and TRBJ1-6; no firm D call. This CDR3 region has 14 residues. Looked up from germline, CDR1 is SGDLS and CDR2 is YYNGEE. V was cut by 4 bases and J by 7 bases, with 12 bases left in between. CDR3 protein: CASSPDLGNSPLHF. In DNA, the CDR3 is TGTGCCAGCAGCCCCGATCTAGGGAATTCACCCCTCCACTTT.

The V call is TRBV16, the J call TRBJ1-2, with unresolved D. This CDR3 region has 11 residues. The V end lost 2 bases, the J end lost 4 bases, and 2 bases lay between the germline ends. Germline assignment: CDR1 KGHSY and CDR2 FQNENV. CDR3 DNA sequence: TGTGCCAGCAGCCAACTCTATGGCTACACCTTC. It translates to CASSQLYGYTF.

The V call is TRBV24-1, the J call TRBJ1-5; D possibly corresponds to TRBD1 (6 bases). Per germline, CDR1 KGHDR and CDR2 SFDVKD. Trimming pared 3 bases from V and 6 bases from J, leaving 14 bases between. CDR3 size: 15 residues. DNA for the CDR3: TGTGCCACCAGTGATAATACAGGGAGGGGTCAGCCCCAGCATTTT. This encodes CATSDNTGRGQPQHF.

The rearrangement uses TRBV5-5 and TRBJ1-4, with D possibly matching TRBD1 (5 bases). The CDR3 is 14 residues long. Germline V gene data show CDR1 as SGHKS and CDR2 as YYEKEE (reference sequence). V dropped 0 bases and J dropped 4 bases, with 7 bases sitting between them. This CDR3 is CASSLGGLNEKLFF. CDR3 nucleotide sequence: TGTGCCAGCAGCTTGGGGGGCCTTAATGAAAAACTGTTTTTT.

The chain is built from TRBV6-5 and TRBJ1-6; 7 bases line up with TRBD1. The germline CDR1 and CDR2 sequences are MNHEY and SVGAGI. CDR3 length: 12 amino acids. V lost 11 bases to trimming and J lost 6 bases; unmatched junction nucleotides: 4. CDR3 sequence reads: CAAGTANSPLHF. The CDR3, as DNA: TGTGCCGCCGGGACAGCTAATTCACCCCTCCACTTT.

The rearrangement links TRBV4-1 to TRBJ2-5, with 11 bases fitting TRBD2. V gave up 3 bases and J gave up 7 bases; unmatched junction bases: 10. The CDR3 sequence is 16 residues long. Germline values: CDR1 MGHRA, CDR2 YSYEKL. The CDR3 nucleotides are TGCGCCAGCAGCCATCAAATAGCGGGGGGGGTTGGGACCCAGTACTTC. Translating gives CASSHQIAGGVGTQYF.

CDR3 sequence reads: CASSEPQGRGNEKLFF. CDR3 sequence (DNA): TGTGCCAGCAGTGAACCCCAAGGAAGGGGTAATGAAAAACTGTTTTTT. V is TRBV6-1 and J is TRBJ1-4, with D tentatively TRBD1 (5 bases). The CDR3 consists of 16 residues. V was clipped by 2 bases and J by 4 bases, with 14 bases between them. Germline values: CDR1 MNHNS, CDR2 SASEGT.

The sample holds a few counts of this clone. CDR3 residues: CASSEPGIMDNQPQHF. Written as DNA, the CDR3 is TGTGCCAGCAGTGAACCAGGGATCATGGACAATCAGCCCCAGCATTTT. The chain links TRBV2 to TRBJ1-5, with a tentative D call TRBD1 (5 bases). Germline CDR1 and CDR2: SNHLY and FYNNEI. The CDR3 consists of 16 residues. The germline V and J ends were trimmed by 2 bases and 3 bases, with 14 bases remaining between them. The full variable domain, its missing parts supplied by reference TRBV2 and TRBJ1-5, is EPEVTQTPSHQVTQMGQEVILRCVPISNHLYFYWYRQILGQKVEFLVSFYNNEISEKSEIFDDQFSVERPDGSNFTLKIRSTKLEDSAMYFCASSEPGIMDNQPQHFGDGTRLSIL.

The chain recombines TRBV5-5 with TRBJ2-5, with TRBD1 matching 11 bases. The CDR3 loop spans 16 amino acids. Trimming removed 4 bases from V and 4 bases from J; junction bases left unmatched: 9. CDR1 SGHKS and CDR2 YYEKEE come from the germline V gene (reference sequence). The CDR3 region has the DNA TGTGCCAGCAGCCTGACAGGACAGGGGGCTCCAGAGACCCAGTACTTC. Translation: CASSLTGQGAPETQYF.

V usage is TRBV6-6 and J usage is TRBJ2-7, with unresolved D. The CDR3 runs to 11 residues. Trimming took off 6 bases at V and 4 bases at J, with 7 bases between the two ends. In germline, CDR1 is MNHNY, CDR2 SVGAGI (reference sequence). CDR3 sequence: CASSREYEQYF. The DNA for the CDR3 is TGTGCCAGCAGCCGAGAATACGAGCAGTACTTC.

This clone came up once. A read error may account for a junction end that differs from germline. The chain links TRBV9 to TRBJ2-7; 8 positions agree with TRBD2. CDR3 length: 13 residues. CDR1 and CDR2 (germline): SGDLS, YYNGEE. This chain's CDR3 is CASSPHWGGGLRF. The CDR3 DNA reads TGTGCCAGCAGCCCTCACTGGGGCGGGGGGCTCCGCTTC.

This clone was recorded only once. The rearrangement uses TRBV4-1 and TRBJ1-2, with D maybe TRBD1 (6 bases). V was cut by 3 bases and J by 3 bases, with 14 bases left in between. The length of the CDR3 is 15 residues. Germline-derived CDR1 and CDR2 are MGHRA and YSYEKL. The CDR3 loop reads CASSHARGPDYGYTF. The CDR3 DNA reads as TGCGCCAGCAGCCACGCCAGGGGACCCGACTATGGCTACACCTTC.

The rearrangement joins TRBV12-5 to TRBJ1-1, with TRBD1 matching over 7 bases. Germline CDR1 is LGHNT and CDR2 is FRNRAP. J was trimmed by 1 base and V by 1 base; bases with no gene match: 6. The CDR3 totals 16 residues. The CDR3 sequence is CASGLGKDRSNTEAFF. The CDR3 DNA is TGTGCTAGTGGTTTGGGAAAGGACAGGTCGAACACTGAAGCTTTCTTT.

The genes are TRBV6-6 and TRBJ2-6; 11 nucleotides agree with TRBD1. Germline values: CDR1 MNHNY, CDR2 SVGAGI (reference sequence). The junction had 13 bases not matched to a gene; V was cut back by 6 bases and J by 0 bases. CDR3 length equals 20 residues. DNA of the CDR3: TGTGCCAGCAGCGCCCACCCCGGGACAGGGGGTAACTCTGGGGCCAACGTCCTGACTTTC. Translated, it gives CASSAHPGTGGNSGANVLTF.

V and J are TRBV11-3 and TRBJ2-1, with 7 nucleotides matching TRBD2. The CDR3 contains 14 residues. Germline V gene data show CDR1 as SGHNT and CDR2 as YENEEA. Unmatched junction bases numbered 3, after V lost 0 bases and J lost 7 bases. CDR3 nucleotides: TGTGCCAGCAGCTTAGACCCAGCGGGGAATGAGCAGTTCTTC. The encoded protein is CASSLDPAGNEQFF.

This clone was seen a single time. A junction boundary mismatches the germline segment, possibly from a read error. The J gene is TRBJ2-5, the V gene TRBV7-7; 12 bases agree with TRBD1. Germline-derived CDR1 and CDR2 are SSHAT and FNYEAQ (reference sequence). The CDR3 spans 16 residues. CDR3 sequence: CASSLAGTGGGETQYF. CDR3 coding DNA: TGTGCCAGCAGCCTAGCTGGGACAGGGGGCGGAGAGACCCAGTACTTC.

The J gene is TRBJ1-2, the V gene TRBV4-3; D not certain. There are 14 residues in the CDR3. Trimming pared 2 bases from V and 1 base from J, leaving 8 bases between. Germline CDR1 and CDR2: LGHNA and YSLEER. CDR3 region: CASSQNRDNYGYTF. CDR3 nucleotide sequence: TGCGCCAGCAGCCAAAACCGGGATAACTATGGCTACACCTTC.

The chain employs TRBV9 and TRBJ1-5; the D gene is possibly TRBD1 (5 bases). CDR3 size: 16 residues. The germline V and J ends were trimmed by 3 bases and 8 bases, with 21 bases remaining between them. CDR1 and CDR2 from the germline V gene are SGDLS and YYNGEE. CDR3: CASSAGPTLHGEPQHF. CDR3 DNA sequence: TGTGCCAGCAGCGCGGGGCCGACTCTACATGGGGAGCCCCAGCATTTT.

V and J are TRBV29-1 and TRBJ1-2, with TRBD1 matching over 7 bases. This CDR3 contains 14 residues. The germline V gene has CDR1 SQVTM and CDR2 ANQGSEA. V lost 4 bases and J lost 7; bases outside the gene matches: 12. The DNA of the CDR3 is TGCAGCGTTGGTGAGGGACAGAGGTTTGGTGGCTACACCTTC. This sequence encodes CSVGEGQRFGGYTF.

The V and J genes are TRBV30 and TRBJ1-3; D ambiguous. This CDR3 contains 14 residues. The germline V gene encodes CDR1 GTSNPN and CDR2 SVGIG (reference sequence). Trimming cost V 0 bases and J 2 bases, with 8 bases left between them. In DNA, the CDR3 is TGTGCCTGGAGTGTAGTTAATCCTGGAAACACCATATATTTT. Amino acid sequence: CAWSVVNPGNTIYF. Based on the CDR3 plus reference TRBV30 and TRBJ1-3, the full variable domain is SQTIHQWPATLVQPVGSPLSLECTVEGTSNPNLYWYRQAAGRGLQLLFYSVGIGQISSEVPQNLSASRPQDRQFILSSKKLLLSDSGFYLCAWSVVNPGNTIYFGEGSWLTVV.